The 3 T cell receptor beta chains given below trace back to one sample, sequenced in a study of tumor-infiltrating lymphocytes in primary liver carcinoma. A primer matching the constant region was used to make TCR beta cDNA from around 550 ng of total RNA. Slightly modified ARM-PCR served as the procedure for the TCR beta libraries. These libraries came from three rounds of nested multiplex PCR. Both of the initial two PCR rounds ran for around 10 cycles and employed TRBV1-TRBV30 forward primers alongside a C-beta reverse primer. MiXCR, applied by TCRdb to the multiplex PCR reads, yields one record per CDR3 protein. The sample holds more than 150,000 distinct CDR3 sequences, 50% to 75% seen once. Out of unsorted whole blood came the blood RNA, and germline DNA was extracted as well. The sequenced sample consisted of peripheral blood. The receptors derive from a man aged 40-50 years with primary liver carcinoma and hepatitis B virus infection.

There are many counts of this clonotype. The chain couples TRBV11-2 to TRBJ1-1, with D possibly matching TRBD1 (5 bases). V lost 2 bases, J lost 3 bases, and 10 bases lay in between. The CDR3 spans 14 residues. Per germline, CDR1 SGHAT and CDR2 FQNNGV. The CDR3 sequence: CASSLTPGYTEAFF. The DNA of the CDR3 is TGTGCCAGCAGCTTAACCCCAGGGTACACTGAAGCTTTCTTT.

The rearrangement joins TRBV28 to TRBJ2-7; 10 positions match TRBD1. V shed 9 bases, J shed 3 bases, and the junction held 8 bases outside the gene matches. CDR3 length: 14 amino acids. Germline CDR1 reads MDHEN; CDR2 reads SYDVKM. The CDR3 nucleotides are TGTGCCAGTAGAATCAGGACAGGGGGCTACGAGCAGTACTTC. Translation gives CASRIRTGGYEQYF.

A note on this clonotype: This may arise from a read error, as a much more abundant clone is one base away. V gene TRBV11-2 combines with J gene TRBJ1-4, with D maybe TRBD1 (5 bases). Germline CDR1 SGHAT, CDR2 FQNNGV. The CDR3 covers 18 residues. The CDR3 is CASSDIKRGLLAFEQLFF. In DNA, the CDR3 is TGTGCCAGCAGCGATATAAAACGGGGCCTGTTGGCGTTTGAACAACTGTTTTTT.